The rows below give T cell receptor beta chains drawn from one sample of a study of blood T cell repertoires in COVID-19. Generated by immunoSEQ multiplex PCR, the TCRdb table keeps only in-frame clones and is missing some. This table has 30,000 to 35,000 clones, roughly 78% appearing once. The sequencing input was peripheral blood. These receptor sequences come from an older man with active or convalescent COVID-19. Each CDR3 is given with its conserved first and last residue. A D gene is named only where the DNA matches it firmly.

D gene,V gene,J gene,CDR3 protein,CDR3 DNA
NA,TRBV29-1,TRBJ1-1,CSVSLTYSNTEAFF,TGCAGCGTTTCGTTGACATACTCGAACACTGAAGCTTTCTTT
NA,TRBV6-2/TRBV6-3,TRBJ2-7,CASSYPTGRGSYEQYF,TGTGCCAGCAGTTACCCCACAGGGAGGGGGTCCTACGAGCAGTACTTC
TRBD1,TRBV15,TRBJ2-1,CATSSPVRQGNEQFF,TGTGCCACCAGCAGCCCGGTTCGACAGGGCAATGAGCAGTTCTTC
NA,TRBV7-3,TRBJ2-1,CASSSGVGYNEQFF,TGTGCCAGCAGCTCGGGAGTTGGCTACAATGAGCAGTTCTTC
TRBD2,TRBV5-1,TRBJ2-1,CASSLAGSGSISYNEQFF,TGCGCCAGCAGCTTGGCGGGTAGCGGGAGTATTTCCTACAATGAGCAGTTCTTC
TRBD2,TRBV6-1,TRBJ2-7,CASSELPRAGGRSYEQYF,TGTGCCAGCAGTGAACTCCCCCGAGCGGGAGGTCGCTCCTACGAGCAGTACTTC
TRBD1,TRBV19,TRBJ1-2,CASSISGTGDYGYTF,TGTGCCAGTAGTATTTCCGGGACAGGAGACTATGGCTACACCTTC
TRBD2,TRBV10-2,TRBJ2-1,CASSPSGRGNEQFF,TGCGCCAGCAGTCCTAGCGGGAGAGGTAATGAGCAGTTCTTC
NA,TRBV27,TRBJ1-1,CASTTGNTEAFF,TGTGCCAGCACTACAGGGAACACTGAAGCTTTCTTT
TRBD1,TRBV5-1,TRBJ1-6,CASSLTGDGSPLHF,TGCGCCAGCAGCTTGACAGGGGATGGTTCACCCCTCCACTTT
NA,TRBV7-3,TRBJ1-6,CASSAGAGGSPLHF,TGTGCCAGCAGCGCAGGGGCAGGAGGTTCACCCCTCCACTTT
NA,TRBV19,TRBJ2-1,CASKDTSYNEQFF,TGTGCCAGTAAGGACACCTCCTACAATGAGCAGTTCTTC
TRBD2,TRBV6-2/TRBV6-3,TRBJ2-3,CASSYRLSGSFTDTQYF,TGTGCCAGCAGTTACCGTCTTAGCGGGAGCTTCACAGATACGCAGTATTTT
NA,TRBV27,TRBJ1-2,CASTPTGGIIREGYTF,TGTGCCAGCACCCCGACAGGTGGAATCATACGCGAAGGCTACACCTTC
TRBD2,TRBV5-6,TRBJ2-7,CASRSYSGSSYEQYF,TGTGCCAGCAGGAGCTATAGCGGGAGCTCCTACGAGCAGTACTTC
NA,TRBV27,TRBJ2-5,CASSPARGTQYF,TGTGCCAGCAGTCCCGCCCGGGGGACCCAGTACTTC
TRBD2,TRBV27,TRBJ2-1,CASSGGTSGSFYNEQFF,TGTGCCAGCAGCGGCGGGACTAGCGGGAGTTTCTACAATGAGCAGTTCTTC
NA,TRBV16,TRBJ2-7,CASSQSQGGEQYF,TGTGCCAGCAGCCAATCACAGGGCGGGGAGCAGTACTTC